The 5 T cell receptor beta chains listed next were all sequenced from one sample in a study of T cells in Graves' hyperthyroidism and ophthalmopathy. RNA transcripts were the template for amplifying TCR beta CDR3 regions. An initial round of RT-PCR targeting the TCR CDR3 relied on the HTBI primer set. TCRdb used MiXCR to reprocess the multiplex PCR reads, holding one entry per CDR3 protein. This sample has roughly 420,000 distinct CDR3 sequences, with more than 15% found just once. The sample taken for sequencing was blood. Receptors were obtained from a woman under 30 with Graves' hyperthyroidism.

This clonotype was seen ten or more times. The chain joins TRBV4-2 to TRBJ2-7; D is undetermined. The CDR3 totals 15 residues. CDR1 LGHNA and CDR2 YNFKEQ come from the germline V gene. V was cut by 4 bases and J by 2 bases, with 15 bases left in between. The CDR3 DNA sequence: TGTGCCAGCAGCCTCCTGCCTGAAGAAACCTACGAGCAGTACTTC. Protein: CASSLLPEETYEQYF.

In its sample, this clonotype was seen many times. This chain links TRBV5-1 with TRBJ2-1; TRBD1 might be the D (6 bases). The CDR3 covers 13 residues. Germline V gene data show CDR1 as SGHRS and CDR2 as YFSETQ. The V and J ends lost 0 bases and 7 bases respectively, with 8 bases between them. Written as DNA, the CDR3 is TGCGCCAGCAGCTTGGGGGGGCCGAATGAGCAGTTCTTC. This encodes CASSLGGPNEQFF.

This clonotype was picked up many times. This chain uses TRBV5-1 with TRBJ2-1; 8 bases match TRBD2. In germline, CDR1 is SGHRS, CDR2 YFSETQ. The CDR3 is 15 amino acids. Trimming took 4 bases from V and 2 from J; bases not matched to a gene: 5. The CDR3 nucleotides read TGCGCCAGCAGCGAAGGACTAGCCACCTACAATGAGCAGTTCTTC. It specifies CASSEGLATYNEQFF.

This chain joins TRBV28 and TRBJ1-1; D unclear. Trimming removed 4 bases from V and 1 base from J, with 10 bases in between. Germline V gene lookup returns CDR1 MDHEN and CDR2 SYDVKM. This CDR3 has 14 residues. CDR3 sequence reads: CASSYASGNTEAFF. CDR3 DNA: TGTGCCAGCAGTTACGCCAGCGGGAACACTGAAGCTTTCTTT.

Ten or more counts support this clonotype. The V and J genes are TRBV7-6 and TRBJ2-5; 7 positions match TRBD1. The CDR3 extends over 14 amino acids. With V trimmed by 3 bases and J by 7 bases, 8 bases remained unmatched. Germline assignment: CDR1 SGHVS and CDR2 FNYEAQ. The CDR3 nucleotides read TGTGCCAGCAGCTTCCGGGACAGCAAGAGGACCCAGTACTTC. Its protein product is CASSFRDSKRTQYF.